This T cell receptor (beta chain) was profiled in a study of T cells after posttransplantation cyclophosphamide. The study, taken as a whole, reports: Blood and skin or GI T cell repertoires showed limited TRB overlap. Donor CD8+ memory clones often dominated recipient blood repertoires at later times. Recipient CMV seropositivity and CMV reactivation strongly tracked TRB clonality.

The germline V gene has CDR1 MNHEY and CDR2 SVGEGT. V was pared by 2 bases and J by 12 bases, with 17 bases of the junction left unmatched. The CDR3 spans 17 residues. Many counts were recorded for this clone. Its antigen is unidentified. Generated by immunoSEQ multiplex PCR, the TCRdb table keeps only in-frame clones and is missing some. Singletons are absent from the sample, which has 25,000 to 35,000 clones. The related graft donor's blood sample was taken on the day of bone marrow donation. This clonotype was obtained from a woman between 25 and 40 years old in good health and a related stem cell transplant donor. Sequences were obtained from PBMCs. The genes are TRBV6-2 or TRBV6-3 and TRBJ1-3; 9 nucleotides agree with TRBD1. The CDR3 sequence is CASSYRRGTGPRSHIYF. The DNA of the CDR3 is TGTGCCAGCAGTTACCGAAGAGGGACAGGGCCTAGAAGTCACATATATTTT.